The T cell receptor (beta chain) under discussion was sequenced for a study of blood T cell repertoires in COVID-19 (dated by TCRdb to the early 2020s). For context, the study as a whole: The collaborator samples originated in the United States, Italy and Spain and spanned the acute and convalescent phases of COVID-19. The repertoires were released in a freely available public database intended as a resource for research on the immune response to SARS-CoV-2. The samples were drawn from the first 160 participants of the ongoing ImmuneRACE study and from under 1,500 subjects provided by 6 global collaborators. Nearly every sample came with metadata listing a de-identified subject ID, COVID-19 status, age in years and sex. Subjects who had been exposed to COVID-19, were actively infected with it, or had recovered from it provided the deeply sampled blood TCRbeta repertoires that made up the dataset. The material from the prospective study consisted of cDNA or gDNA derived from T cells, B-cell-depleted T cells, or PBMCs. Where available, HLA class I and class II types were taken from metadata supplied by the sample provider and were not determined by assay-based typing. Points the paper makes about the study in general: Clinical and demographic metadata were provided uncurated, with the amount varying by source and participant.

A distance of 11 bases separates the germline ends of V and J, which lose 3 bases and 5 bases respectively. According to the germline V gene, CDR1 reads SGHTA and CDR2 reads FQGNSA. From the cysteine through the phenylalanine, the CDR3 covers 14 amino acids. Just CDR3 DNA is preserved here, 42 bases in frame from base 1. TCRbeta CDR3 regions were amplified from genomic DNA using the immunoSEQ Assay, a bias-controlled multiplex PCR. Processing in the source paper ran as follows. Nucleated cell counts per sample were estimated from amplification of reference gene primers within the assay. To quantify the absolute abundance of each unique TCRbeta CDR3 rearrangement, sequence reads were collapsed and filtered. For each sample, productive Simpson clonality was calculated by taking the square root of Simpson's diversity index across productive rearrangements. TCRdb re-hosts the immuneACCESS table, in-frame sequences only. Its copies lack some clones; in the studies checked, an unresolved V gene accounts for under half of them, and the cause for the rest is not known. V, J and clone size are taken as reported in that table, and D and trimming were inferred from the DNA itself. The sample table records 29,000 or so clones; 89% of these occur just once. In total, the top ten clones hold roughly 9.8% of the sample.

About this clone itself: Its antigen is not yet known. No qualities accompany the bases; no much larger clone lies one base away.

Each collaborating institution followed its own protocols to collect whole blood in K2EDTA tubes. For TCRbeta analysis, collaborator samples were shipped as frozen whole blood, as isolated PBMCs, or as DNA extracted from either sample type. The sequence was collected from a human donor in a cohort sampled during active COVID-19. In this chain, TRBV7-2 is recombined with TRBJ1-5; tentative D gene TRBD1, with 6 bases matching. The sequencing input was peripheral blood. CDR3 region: CASSLGRGYQPQHF. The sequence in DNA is TGTGCCAGCAGCTTGGGCAGGGGATATCAGCCCCAGCATTTT.